One and the same sample provided the 8 T cell receptor beta chains below, sequenced in a study of CD8 T cells in Susac syndrome. After extraction with the RNeasy kit, about 0.45 to 1 ug of the RNA was reverse transcribed using random hexamers. TCRdb recomputed calls from the immunoSEQ multiplex PCR reads with MiXCR, one row per CDR3 protein. This table holds approximately 200,000 distinct CDR3 sequences, nearly 97% found once. Sequenced sample: CD4+ T cells from PBMCs. Receptors originate from a human donor with multiple sclerosis.

V gene TRBV20-1 combines with J gene TRBJ1-5; no clear D gene. Germline-derived CDR1 and CDR2 are DFQATT and SNEGSKA (reference sequence). This CDR3 is built from 15 residues. Trimming cost V 1 base and J 0 bases, with 10 bases left between them. The CDR3 nucleotides are TGCAGTGCTAGAGGAGGTTCCGCTAGCAATCAGCCCCAGCATTTT. Residues: CSARGGSASNQPQHF.

The V gene is TRBV5-4, the J gene TRBJ2-3; no definite D call. Germline V lookup: CDR1 SGHNT, CDR2 YYREEE (reference sequence). With 4 bases removed from V and 4 bases from J, the gap between germline ends came to 13 bases. The CDR3 has 14 amino acids. As DNA, the CDR3 is TGTGCCAGCAGCCCCCAAGGCGGAGCAGATACGCAGTATTTT. Protein sequence: CASSPQGGADTQYF.

V and J are TRBV5-1 and TRBJ2-2; 9 bases are shared with TRBD1. The CDR3 loop spans 16 amino acids. From germline, CDR1 is SGHRS and CDR2 YFSETQ. After removal of 2 bases from V and 4 bases from J, the junction contained 6 bases not matched to a gene. The CDR3 reads CASSFLGTGSTGELFF. For the CDR3, the DNA is TGCGCCAGCAGCTTCCTAGGGACAGGGAGCACCGGGGAGCTGTTTTTT.

This chain uses TRBV29-1 with TRBJ2-5; D is unresolved. V was pared by 6 bases and J by 5 bases, with 13 bases between. Germline V lookup: CDR1 SQVTM, CDR2 ANQGSEA. The CDR3 runs 12 residues. CDR3 region: CSVGLGPETQYF. As DNA, the CDR3 is TGCAGCGTGGGTTTGGGCCCTGAGACCCAGTACTTC.

The chain couples TRBV3-1 to TRBJ2-5; D might be TRBD1 or TRBD2, each matching 5 bases. The CDR3 consists of 13 residues. Per the germline V gene, CDR1 is LGHDT and CDR2 is YNNKEL (reference sequence). V dropped 6 bases and J dropped 10 bases, with 18 bases sitting between them. The CDR3 region is CASSRPGLRDQYF. CDR3 coding DNA: TGTGCCAGCAGTCGCCCGGGGCTGAGGGACCAGTACTTC.

The chain is built from TRBV7-8 and TRBJ2-7; TRBD1 aligns across 7 bases. This CDR3 spans 15 amino acids. The germline gives CDR1 SGHVS, CDR2 FQNEAQ. J lost 3 bases, V lost 0 bases, and 5 bases had no gene match. Here the CDR3 reads CASSLATGNYYEQYF. The CDR3 DNA sequence: TGTGCCAGCAGCTTAGCGACAGGGAATTACTACGAGCAGTACTTC.

This sequence joins TRBV27 and TRBJ1-1; D remains unclear. There are 14 residues in the CDR3. Germline V CDR1 and CDR2: MNHEY, SMNVEV (reference sequence). V gave up 2 bases and J gave up 2 bases, with 9 bases separating them. CDR3 DNA: TGTGCCAGCAGTTTAAGGTTCGATAACACTGAAGCTTTCTTT. Translating it yields CASSLRFDNTEAFF.

The chain couples TRBV7-9 to TRBJ2-7; D unclear. The length of the CDR3 is 17 residues. The V gene's germline CDR1 is SEHNR and CDR2 FQNEAQ (reference sequence). V was shortened by 0 bases and J by 0 bases, with 15 bases between the two germline ends. This CDR3 reads CASSLATRIGSSYEQYF. The DNA for the CDR3 is TGTGCCAGCAGCTTAGCTACCCGCATAGGAAGCTCCTACGAGCAGTACTTC.